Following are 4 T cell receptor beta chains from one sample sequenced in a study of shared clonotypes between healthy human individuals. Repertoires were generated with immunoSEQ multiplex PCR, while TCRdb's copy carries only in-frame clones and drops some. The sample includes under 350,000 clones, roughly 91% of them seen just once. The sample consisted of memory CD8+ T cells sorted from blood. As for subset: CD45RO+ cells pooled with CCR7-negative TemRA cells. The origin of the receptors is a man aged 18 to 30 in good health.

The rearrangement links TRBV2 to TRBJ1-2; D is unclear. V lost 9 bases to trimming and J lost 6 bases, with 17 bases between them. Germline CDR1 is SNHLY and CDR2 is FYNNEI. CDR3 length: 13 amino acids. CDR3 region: CARDGRERDGYTF. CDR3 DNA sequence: TGTGCCAGGGACGGGAGGGAACGCGATGGCTACACCTTC.

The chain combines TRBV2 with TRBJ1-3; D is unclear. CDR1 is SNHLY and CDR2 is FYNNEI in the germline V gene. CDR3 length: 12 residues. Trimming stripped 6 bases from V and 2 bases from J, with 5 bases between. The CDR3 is CASRATGNTIYF. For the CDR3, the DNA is TGTGCCAGCAGGGCCACTGGAAACACCATATATTTT.

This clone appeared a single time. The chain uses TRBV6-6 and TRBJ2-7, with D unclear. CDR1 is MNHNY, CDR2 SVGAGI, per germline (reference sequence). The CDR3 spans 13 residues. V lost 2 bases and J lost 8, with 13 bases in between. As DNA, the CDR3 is TGTGCCAGCAGTTACGGGCCAGATGACAAGCAGTACTTC. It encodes CASSYGPDDKQYF.

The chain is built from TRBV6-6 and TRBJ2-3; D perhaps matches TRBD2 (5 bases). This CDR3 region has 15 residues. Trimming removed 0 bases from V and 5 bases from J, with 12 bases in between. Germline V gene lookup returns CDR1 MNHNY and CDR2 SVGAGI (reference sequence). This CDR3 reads CASSYSARGIDTQYF. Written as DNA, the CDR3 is TGTGCCAGCAGTTACTCTGCCCGGGGTATAGATACGCAGTATTTT.